Listed below are T cell receptor beta chains from one sample, sequenced in a study of cytomegalovirus exposure and HLA in healthy donors. The protocol was immunoSEQ multiplex PCR, while the TCRdb copy is restricted to in-frame clones and leaves out a portion. The table shows around 160,000 clones, with around 80% occurring only once. The specimen was PBMCs. The source is a man aged 35 to 55 in good health and CMV-seropositive. Each CDR3 is given with its conserved first and last residue. Fields, in order: D gene, V gene, clone size, J gene, CDR3 DNA, CDR3 protein. A D gene is named only where the DNA matches it firmly. Rows may omit the clone size; those that give it use once, few, many or a size class.

-	TRBV7-8	-	TRBJ2-7	TGTGCCAGCAGTGCACGGAGGTTCGGGTACGAGCAGTACTTC	CASSARRFGYEQYF
-	TRBV4-3	once	TRBJ2-3	TGCGCCAGCAGCCTCCGGGACACAGGCACAGATACGCAGTATTTT	CASSLRDTGTDTQYF
TRBD1	TRBV2	-	TRBJ1-3	TGTGCCAGCAGTGAAGCTCCAGGGGGAGGTTACACCATATATTTT	CASSEAPGGGYTIYF
TRBD1	TRBV2	-	TRBJ2-2	TGTGCCAGCCGGACAGGGTCGAACACCGGGGAGCTGTTTTTT	CASRTGSNTGELFF
TRBD1	TRBV28	-	TRBJ2-7	TGTGCCAGCAGTTTAGTCGTAGGAGGGACAGGCTCCTACGAGCAGTACTTC	CASSLVVGGTGSYEQYF
-	TRBV28	-	TRBJ1-2	TGTGCCAGCAGTTTTCGCCAGATTTCCTATGGCTACACCTTC	CASSFRQISYGYTF
TRBD2	TRBV10-1	-	TRBJ2-1	TGCGCCAGCAGTTTGACTAGCGGGAGGACCGCCAATGAGCAGTTCTTC	CASSLTSGRTANEQFF
-	TRBV18	-	TRBJ1-1	TGTGCCAGCTCCCCCCAGGGTGCATCGGCGGGGGCTGGTGAAGCTTTCTTT	CASSPQGASAGAGEAFF
-	TRBV10-1	-	TRBJ1-4	TGCGCCAGCAGTGTCGAGTCCCGTACTCTTAATGAAAAACTGTTTTTT	CASSVESRTLNEKLFF
-	TRBV4-3	-	TRBJ2-7	TGCGCCAGCAGCCAAGAGCTTGGGCAGGTCTCCTACGAGCAGTACTTC	CASSQELGQVSYEQYF
-	TRBV27	-	TRBJ2-7	TGTGCCAGCAGTTTGGGCCCAGCCTACGAGCAGTACTTC	CASSLGPAYEQYF
-	TRBV28	-	TRBJ1-4	TGTGCCAGCAGTTTGAGGGAAAAACTGTTTTTT	CASSLREKLFF
TRBD2	TRBV5-4	-	TRBJ2-2	TGTGCCAGCAGCGCGGGACTAGCGGGAGCATCCGGGGAGCTGTTTTTT	CASSAGLAGASGELFF
-	TRBV15	-	TRBJ2-5	TGTGCCACCACGGAGGGAGCGGGCCTTGAGACCCAGTACTTC	CATTEGAGLETQYF
TRBD2	TRBV5-1	-	TRBJ2-6	TGCGCCAGCAGCTTGGCCGGACTAGCGGGCTCTGGGGCCAACGGCCTGACTTTC	CASSLAGLAGSGANGLTF
TRBD2	TRBV10-3	-	TRBJ2-1	TGTGCCATCAGTGAGTCGGACGGGAGGAGAGGTGAGCAGTTCTTC	CAISESDGRRGEQFF
-	TRBV27	-	TRBJ1-2	TGTGCCAGCAGTCCCGCCCAGGGCAACTATGGCTACACCTTC	CASSPAQGNYGYTF
-	TRBV18	-	TRBJ2-5	TGTGCCAGCTCACCAATCCCCGTGGCAGAGACCCAGTACTTC	CASSPIPVAETQYF
-	TRBV6-4	-	TRBJ2-1	TGTGCCAGCAGTGAAAGGGCTCGGGGTTCCTACAATGAGCAGTTCTTC	CASSERARGSYNEQFF
TRBD1	TRBV6-5	-	TRBJ2-1	TGTGCCAGCAGTGCGGACAGGGGGGTCAATGAGCAGTTCTTC	CASSADRGVNEQFF
TRBD1	TRBV7-6	-	TRBJ2-7	TGTGCCAGCAGCCAGATGATGGGACAGGGTTCTCTCGAGCAGTACTTC	CASSQMMGQGSLEQYF
-	TRBV28	-	TRBJ1-4	TGTGCCAGCAGTTTGGGCGGGGGTAATGAAAAACTGTTTTTT	CASSLGGGNEKLFF
TRBD2	TRBV7-2	-	TRBJ2-3	TGTGCCAGCAGCTTAGTGGTCCTACTGGCGGGAGGCACAGATACGCAGTATTTT	CASSLVVLLAGGTDTQYF
-	TRBV19	-	TRBJ1-1	TGTGCCAGTAGTATCGGACAGAACACTGAAGCTTTCTTT	CASSIGQNTEAFF
-	TRBV7-3	-	TRBJ2-2	TGTGCCAGCAGCTGGGTGGGAGCCACCGGGGAGCTGTTTTTT	CASSWVGATGELFF
-	TRBV7-9	-	TRBJ2-1	TGTGCCAGCAGCATCAGGGTTGAGCAGTTCTTC	CASSIRVEQFF
-	TRBV19	-	TRBJ2-1	TGTGCCGGCGGGGACTTCGATGAGCAGTTCTTC	CAGGDFDEQFF
-	TRBV9	-	TRBJ2-2	TGTGCCAGCAGCTCCAAAGGAGCGAACACCGGGGAGCTGTTTTTT	CASSSKGANTGELFF
-	TRBV28	-	TRBJ2-1	TGTGCCAGCACCAGCTCCTACAATGAGCAGTTCTTC	CASTSSYNEQFF
TRBD1	TRBV7-9	-	TRBJ1-2	TGTGCCAGCAGCTTAGGTAGACAGGGAGGCGGCAACTATGGCTACACCTTC	CASSLGRQGGGNYGYTF
TRBD2	TRBV27	once	TRBJ2-1	TGTGCCAGCAGTCCGTCTAGCGGGACCTACAATGAGCAGTTCTTC	CASSPSSGTYNEQFF
TRBD1	TRBV7-2	-	TRBJ2-3	TGTGCCAGCAGCCCTCGCCCGGACAGGGGCTACACAGATACGCAGTATTTT	CASSPRPDRGYTDTQYF
TRBD1	TRBV11-1	-	TRBJ2-7	TGTGCCAGCAGCCGACAGGGTGGGATGTCCTACGAGCAGTACTTC	CASSRQGGMSYEQYF
TRBD1	TRBV11-2	few	TRBJ2-1	TGTGCCAGCAGCCCACCCCCCGGGACAGGGCGACACAATGAGCAGTTCTTC	CASSPPPGTGRHNEQFF
TRBD1	TRBV5-1	-	TRBJ2-5	TGCGCCAGCACCCTGGCACCCAGGGGGTTTAGAGAGACCCAGTACTTC	CASTLAPRGFRETQYF
-	TRBV28	-	TRBJ2-1	TGTGCCAGCAGTTTTTCGGGAAGCTCCTACAATGAGCAGTTCTTC	CASSFSGSSYNEQFF
TRBD2	TRBV7-7	-	TRBJ2-5	TGTGCCAGCAGCCCAGGAGGGGAGGGCCGTGTGACCCAGTACTTC	CASSPGGEGRVTQYF
-	TRBV7-8	-	TRBJ1-5	TGTGCCAGCAGCTTCCAAGATCGGAATCAGCCCCAGCATTTT	CASSFQDRNQPQHF
-	TRBV6-1	-	TRBJ1-5	TGTGCCAGCAGTCCGGGACACTATAGCAATCAGCCCCAGCATTTT	CASSPGHYSNQPQHF
-	TRBV7-9	once	TRBJ1-5	TGTGCCAGCAGCTCGAGGGAAGGTCAGCCCCAGCATTTT	CASSSREGQPQHF
TRBD2	TRBV5-4	-	TRBJ2-2	TGTGCCAGCAGCCCAACCGGGGGAGGGGACACCGGGGAGCTGTTTTTT	CASSPTGGGDTGELFF
-	TRBV5-1	-	TRBJ2-6	TGCGCCAGCATGCACCGGGAAAGACCCTCTGGGGCCAACGTCCTGACTTTC	CASMHRERPSGANVLTF
TRBD2	TRBV7-2	-	TRBJ2-3	TGTGCCAGCAGCTTCCTCGGGACTAGCGGAGATACGCAGTATTTT	CASSFLGTSGDTQYF
-	TRBV18	-	TRBJ1-6	TGTGCCAGCTCACTTGCACCGGGTTTCAATTCACCCCTCCACTTT	CASSLAPGFNSPLHF
TRBD2	TRBV7-9	-	TRBJ2-5	TGTGCCAGCAGCGACGCCCCGACTCCCGGGAGGGAGACCCAGTACTTC	CASSDAPTPGRETQYF
TRBD2	TRBV27	-	TRBJ2-7	TGTGCCAGCAGTTCTAGCGGGAGGGCCGGTGAGCAGTACTTC	CASSSSGRAGEQYF
TRBD1	TRBV19	-	TRBJ1-1	TGTGCCAGTAGCCGCAGACAGGGGGGGGTTTGGACTGAAGCTTTCTTT	CASSRRQGGVWTEAFF
TRBD2	TRBV7-2	-	TRBJ2-5	TGTGCCAGCAGCTTAATGGGCGGCGGGAGGGGGACCCAGTACTTC	CASSLMGGGRGTQYF
-	TRBV7-2	-	TRBJ2-1	TGTGCCAGCAGCTTTTGGGCGGGATTGGATGAGCAGTTCTTC	CASSFWAGLDEQFF
TRBD1	TRBV2	-	TRBJ1-4	TGTGCCAGCACCCAAACAGGGGCTGGCGAAAAACTGTTTTTT	CASTQTGAGEKLFF
TRBD1	TRBV5-1	-	TRBJ1-3	TGCGCCTGCAGCTCCCGGGACAGAAGCTCTGGAAACACCATATATTTT	CACSSRDRSSGNTIYF
-	TRBV6-5	-	TRBJ2-5	TGTGCCAGCAGGAGAGGAGGACTGATCGGGGAGACCCAGTACTTC	CASRRGGLIGETQYF
TRBD2	TRBV5-1	-	TRBJ2-7	TGCGCCAGCAGCTTGTCTAGCGGGAGTGACGAGCAGTACTTC	CASSLSSGSDEQYF
-	TRBV2	-	TRBJ2-7	TGTGCCAGCAGTGAACTCTTGGAGCAGTACTTC	CASSELLEQYF
-	TRBV7-2	-	TRBJ2-1	TGTGCCAGCAGCGCGGTAGTCCTGAGACACAATGAGCAGTTCTTC	CASSAVVLRHNEQFF